Described below is a single T cell receptor beta chain sequence and its context. Antigen: not known. An approximately 120-subject validation cohort, separate from the approximately 670-subject first cohort, supplied the donors. The data were produced by immunoSEQ multiplex PCR, yet TCRdb's version contains in-frame clones alone and is incomplete. The table shows some 170,000 clones, with about 89% occurring only once. J lost 4 bases, V lost 5 bases, and 8 bases had no gene match. The germline gives CDR1 MDHEN, CDR2 SYDVKM. The CDR3 runs 15 residues. The data derive from a study of cytomegalovirus exposure and HLA in healthy donors. Study results and limitations: Rarity held for most TCR sequences, but there were some public TCRs that occurred in many donors. In vitro, three CMV-associated chains proved specific for CMV antigens.

This rearrangement joins TRBV28 to TRBJ1-5; 7 bases agree with TRBD1. The clonotype originates from a man younger than 30 in good health and CMV-seropositive. Source material: PBMCs. The CDR3 loop reads CASSTGQASNQPQHF. CDR3 nucleotides: TGTGCCAGCAGTACAGGACAGGCTTCAAATCAGCCCCAGCATTTT.